The table lists the clone carrying this T cell receptor (beta chain) with many counts. Time point defined: before trial treatment. Germline V gene lookup returns CDR1 KGHDR and CDR2 SFDVKD. V gave up 5 bases and J gave up 14 bases, with 6 bases separating them. The CDR3 has 10 residues. The data are from a study of low-dose radiotherapy and immunotherapy resistance in tumors. At the level of the study: The regimen for patients comprised intravenous nivolumab 240 mg every two weeks plus intravenous ipilimumab 1 mg/kg every six weeks. The 200 mg/m2 dose of intravenous cyclophosphamide was given every two weeks, one day before radiation and immunotherapy. A daily 300 mg dose of oral aspirin was taken by patients for four cycles from cycle 1 day 1.

Covering alpha and beta chains, TRAV- and TRBV-specific primers were used for the first-strand cDNA. TCR amplification used 15 to 20 PCR cycles, a constant-region primer and a V-primer adapter. TCRdb reprocessed the reads via MiXCR and lists one record per CDR3 protein. The table shows 75,000 to 95,000 distinct CDR3 sequences, with approximately 17% occurring only once. The chain carries TRBV24-1 and TRBJ1-6; D remains unclear. Source: PBMCs, taken before treatment. The sequence was collected from a male donor with prostate cancer. CDR3 residues: CATSVVALHF. CDR3 coding DNA: TGTGCCACCAGTGTGGTTGCCCTCCACTTT.